Below, one TCR beta chain is given with its context. J lost 2 bases, V lost 1 base, and 2 bases had no gene match. Germline CDR1 is LNHNV and CDR2 is YYDKDF (reference sequence). This CDR3 contains 15 residues. Survey-level immunoSEQ sequencing profiled the TCR beta repertoire. Profiling relied on immunoSEQ multiplex PCR, and the TCRdb table lists in-frame clones only, not all of them. The table records about 68,000 clones, over 85% of them present only once. The receptor comes from a man aged 40-55 years with rheumatoid arthritis. The rearrangement joins TRBV15 to TRBJ2-5; 9 bases match TRBD1. Sample: PBMCs. In DNA form, the CDR3 reads TGTGCCACCAGCAGAGCCGGGACAGGGCAAGAGACCCAGTACTTC. Protein product: CATSRAGTGQETQYF. Using reference TRBV15 and TRBJ2-5 for the parts outside the CDR3, the full variable domain is DAMVIQNPRYQVTQFGKPVTLSCSQTLNHNVMYWYQQKSSQAPKLLFHYYDKDFNNEADTPDNFQSRRPNTSFCFLDIRSPGLGDTAMYLCATSRAGTGQETQYFGPGTRLLVL.